This T cell receptor (beta chain) is from a study of blood T cell repertoires in COVID-19. Participants spanned ages roughly 18 to 95 years and resided in 24 US areas. Participants' reported clinical history set cohort assignment. Repertoires were generated with immunoSEQ multiplex PCR, while TCRdb's copy carries only in-frame clones and drops some. Of hundreds of thousands of clones in the sample, just over 90% are singletons; the top ten hold about 1.9%. Germline V gene sequence: CDR1 MDHEN, CDR2 SYDVKM. V was shortened by 7 bases and J by 2 bases, with 14 bases between the two germline ends. This CDR3 has 14 residues.

This TCR derives from a woman under 30 who had recovered from COVID-19. Sequencing used PBMCs or T cells enriched from blood (not recorded which). This chain connects TRBV28 to TRBJ2-5; D is possibly TRBD1 (6 bases). In DNA form, the CDR3 reads TGTGCCAGCATGTTTCGAGGACAGCAAGAGACCCAGTACTTC. Protein sequence: CASMFRGQQETQYF.